These T cell receptor beta chains were read from a single sample in a study of blood T cell repertoires in COVID-19. Produced via immunoSEQ multiplex PCR; TCRdb's table is partial and in-frame only. The table has over 300,000 clones, 70% to 90% seen once. Source material: PBMCs or T cells enriched from blood (not recorded which). The origin of the receptors is a woman in her 30s who had recovered from COVID-19. The conserved cysteine and the conserved F or W are not part of the CDR3 here.

J gene: TRBJ1-2; V gene: TRBV5-1; CDR3 protein: ASSLGQDSYGYT
J gene: TRBJ1-1; V gene: TRBV5-1; CDR3 protein: ASSYTGINTEAF
J gene: TRBJ1-1; V gene: TRBV6-2/TRBV6-3; CDR3 protein: ASSYEQGGRWNTEAF
J gene: TRBJ1-1; V gene: TRBV4-1; CDR3 protein: ASSLTAANTEAF
J gene: TRBJ1-3; V gene: TRBV25-1; CDR3 protein: ASSGGLLKAGNTIY
J gene: TRBJ1-6; V gene: TRBV27; CDR3 protein: ATRTGDNSPLH
J gene: TRBJ2-7; V gene: TRBV5-1; CDR3 protein: ASSLDEGAREQY
J gene: TRBJ2-3; V gene: TRBV13; CDR3 protein: ASSTTEIGTDTQY
J gene: TRBJ2-7; V gene: TRBV7-8; CDR3 protein: ASSLALDRAYGQY
J gene: TRBJ1-2; V gene: TRBV28; CDR3 protein: ASNINRGSIYGYT
J gene: TRBJ1-2; V gene: TRBV5-1; CDR3 protein: ASSPDREGGYT
J gene: TRBJ1-1; V gene: TRBV12-3/TRBV12-4; CDR3 protein: ASSGQGGTEAF
J gene: TRBJ2-5; V gene: TRBV30; CDR3 protein: AWSGGASETQY
J gene: TRBJ2-2; V gene: TRBV27; CDR3 protein: ASRGGVGGSGGTGELF
J gene: TRBJ1-2; V gene: TRBV11-2; CDR3 protein: ASSSGTGVGYGYT
J gene: TRBJ1-4; V gene: TRBV5-8; CDR3 protein: ASSPTGLEEKLF
J gene: TRBJ1-1; V gene: TRBV6-6; CDR3 protein: ASSLQPPTGINTEAF
J gene: TRBJ1-6; V gene: TRBV5-5; CDR3 protein: ASSRTGPTLH
J gene: TRBJ2-7; V gene: TRBV5-4; CDR3 protein: ASSLVGTGRSYEQY
J gene: TRBJ2-1; V gene: TRBV7-3; CDR3 protein: ASSLSGTSYFNEQF
J gene: TRBJ2-4; V gene: TRBV27; CDR3 protein: ASRISGLAKNIQY
J gene: TRBJ1-6; V gene: TRBV2; CDR3 protein: ASTVQGFGNSPLH
J gene: TRBJ1-2; V gene: TRBV5-8; CDR3 protein: ASSLEPGGKYT
J gene: TRBJ2-5; V gene: TRBV6-5; CDR3 protein: ASSYTDSQETQY
J gene: TRBJ2-7; V gene: TRBV6-1; CDR3 protein: ASSDNRYEQY
J gene: TRBJ1-5; V gene: TRBV4-1; CDR3 protein: ASSGRTGGESNQPQH
J gene: TRBJ1-1; V gene: TRBV7-9; CDR3 protein: ASSHPEKNTEAF
J gene: TRBJ2-5; V gene: TRBV2; CDR3 protein: ASSRDRGQETQY
J gene: TRBJ2-2; V gene: TRBV6-5; CDR3 protein: ASSWTGGNTGELF
J gene: TRBJ1-6; V gene: TRBV30; CDR3 protein: AVDPGRNSPLH
J gene: TRBJ2-5; V gene: TRBV5-7; CDR3 protein: ASSPYRGMWETQY
J gene: TRBJ1-6; V gene: TRBV25-1; CDR3 protein: ASSLPGAHSPLH
J gene: TRBJ2-7; V gene: TRBV4-1; CDR3 protein: ASSQDGPGGRLYEQY
J gene: TRBJ1-1; V gene: TRBV2; CDR3 protein: ASSGITNTEAF
J gene: TRBJ2-2; V gene: TRBV13; CDR3 protein: ASSLGAGGYNTGELF
J gene: TRBJ2-7; V gene: TRBV7-9; CDR3 protein: ASSPKAPRDPYEQY
J gene: TRBJ1-2; V gene: TRBV13; CDR3 protein: ASSFGGRSDGYT
J gene: TRBJ2-3; V gene: TRBV27; CDR3 protein: ASSSGTTLDTDTQY
J gene: TRBJ1-3; V gene: TRBV10-3; CDR3 protein: AISEAQANTIY
J gene: TRBJ2-1; V gene: TRBV19; CDR3 protein: ASSMGGRSSYNEQF
J gene: TRBJ2-5; V gene: TRBV5-1; CDR3 protein: ASSLGTGEGQETQY
J gene: TRBJ1-3; V gene: TRBV18; CDR3 protein: ASSRDNSGNTIY
J gene: TRBJ1-2; V gene: TRBV6-2/TRBV6-3; CDR3 protein: ASSYASGGYGYT
J gene: TRBJ1-5; V gene: TRBV27; CDR3 protein: ASSQGTGRNQPQH
J gene: TRBJ1-1; V gene: TRBV29-1; CDR3 protein: SVAKGDNTEAF
J gene: TRBJ1-1; V gene: TRBV6-5; CDR3 protein: ASSYSIGGKNTEAF